These 22 T cell receptor beta chains came from one sample sequenced in a study of response to subunit inactivated influenza vaccine. MiXCR, applied by TCRdb to the RT-PCR reads, yields one record per CDR3 protein. The sample contains over 800,000 distinct CDR3 sequences, about 20% of which appear only once. The specimen was PBMCs from blood, collected roughly 5 days after vaccination. All receptors derive from a man over 45 who received an inactivated influenza vaccine.

In its sample, this clonotype was seen a few times. The gene calls are TRBV6-2 or TRBV6-3 and TRBJ2-7; 10 bases are a match to TRBD2. Germline CDR1 is MNHEY and CDR2 is SVGEGT. CDR3 size: 16 residues. The J segment lost 3 bases and the V segment lost 5 bases, leaving 10 bases of the junction unmatched. The CDR3 region has the DNA TGTGCCAGCAGTCGACCCCCTAGCGGGAGATTCTACGAGCAGTACTTC. It is translated as CASSRPPSGRFYEQYF.

The rearrangement uses TRBV29-1 and TRBJ1-1; TRBD1 might be the D (5 bases). Trimming left V 4 bases short and J 3 bases short, with 9 bases between. Germline V CDR1 and CDR2: SQVTM, ANQGSEA. The CDR3 is made up of 12 amino acids. The CDR3 DNA follows: TGCAGCGTTGTCGGGGGGGACACTGAAGCTTTCTTT. Translating gives CSVVGGDTEAFF.

In its sample, this clonotype was seen a few times. CDR3 coding DNA: TGTGCCAGCAGCTTGGGCACAGCTAGAGACACCGGGGAGCTGTTTTTT. Its protein product is CASSLGTARDTGELFF. This chain connects TRBV5-6 to TRBJ2-2; D gene ambiguous. Trimming pared 0 bases from V and 3 bases from J, leaving 12 bases between. Looked up from germline, CDR1 is SGHDT and CDR2 is YYEEEE. The CDR3 runs 16 residues. The full variable domain, in which reference TRBV5-6 and TRBJ2-2 provide the parts outside the CDR3, is DAGVTQSPTHLIKTRGQQVTLRCSPKSGHDTVSWYQQALGQGPQFIFQYYEEEERQRGNFPDRFSGHQFPNYSSELNVNALLLGDSALYLCASSLGTARDTGELFFGEGSRLTVL.

This chain connects TRBV7-2 to TRBJ2-5, with a possible D match to TRBD1 (5 bases). CDR1 and CDR2 (germline): SGHTA, FQGNSA. V was shortened by 5 bases and J by 5 bases, with 15 bases between the two germline ends. The CDR3 runs to 14 residues. In DNA, the CDR3 is TGTGCCAGCAGCCGGTTGGGGCGGACGGAGACCCAGTACTTC. Translating it yields CASSRLGRTETQYF.

There are many counts of this clonotype. J is TRBJ2-7 and V is TRBV5-1; D may be TRBD2 (6 bases). Between the trimmed V and J ends, which lost 0 bases and 6 bases, there was a span of 10 bases. CDR1 is SGHRS, CDR2 YFSETQ, per germline. The CDR3 is made up of 13 amino acids. The DNA for the CDR3 is TGCGCCAGCAGCTTGGGACGGGGGTTCGAGCAGTACTTC. Translated, it gives CASSLGRGFEQYF.

In this sample, this clonotype turned up a few times. The V call is TRBV28, the J call TRBJ2-7; D not resolved. The ends were cut back, 3 bases at V and 3 bases at J, with 24 bases in the middle. Germline V gene lookup returns CDR1 MDHEN and CDR2 SYDVKM. This CDR3 is 18 amino acids long. The CDR3 DNA sequence: TGTGCCAGCAGTTTCCCTTCCATCCGTATAAGCCCCGGCTACGAGCAGTACTTC. It yields the protein CASSFPSIRISPGYEQYF.

The chain couples TRBV12-3 or TRBV12-4 to TRBJ1-2; weak D call: TRBD1 (6 bases). This CDR3 is built from 14 residues. Deletions cut 3 bases from V and 0 bases from J, with 8 bases between. DNA of the CDR3: TGTGCCAGCAGTTTTGGGGGCCCTAACTATGGCTACACCTTC. It yields the protein CASSFGGPNYGYTF.

The CDR3 DNA is TGTGCCACCAGCTCCGGAGCGGACACCGGGGAGCTGTTTTTT. Amino acid sequence: CATSSGADTGELFF. The genes are TRBV24-1 and TRBJ2-2; D is perhaps TRBD2 (5 bases). V was trimmed by 7 bases and J by 3 bases, leaving 11 bases between them. The CDR3 spans 14 residues. Germline CDR1 and CDR2: KGHDR and SFDVKD.

The table lists this clonotype with a few counts. The chain is built from TRBV7-8 and TRBJ2-5; D possibly uses TRBD1 or TRBD2 (6 bases each). The CDR3 is made up of 17 amino acids. From germline, CDR1 is SGHVS and CDR2 FQNEAQ. Trimming took off 4 bases at V and 2 bases at J, with 20 bases between the two ends. The DNA of the CDR3 is TGTGCCAGCAGCTCGCTCGGGTGGGGGGCTAGACAAGAGACCCAGTACTTC. This sequence encodes CASSSLGWGARQETQYF.

V usage is TRBV11-2 and J usage is TRBJ2-1; 9 positions match TRBD2. V was pared by 3 bases and J by 5 bases, with 8 bases of the junction left unmatched. The CDR3 consists of 16 residues. In germline, CDR1 is SGHAT, CDR2 FQNNGV. The CDR3 protein is CASSFSAGGPNNEQFF. In nucleotides, the CDR3 is TGTGCCAGCAGCTTTTCGGCGGGAGGGCCCAACAATGAGCAGTTCTTC.

As concerns this clonotype: One end of the junction varies from germline; a read error may be responsible. The gene calls are TRBV11-2 and TRBJ1-1, with no clear D. CDR3 size: 13 residues. The germline CDR1 and CDR2 sequences are SGHAT and FQNNGV. The CDR3 region has the DNA TGTGCCAGCAGCACCCGGACTAACACTGAAGCTATCTTT. Translation gives CASSTRTNTEAIF.

V and J are TRBV7-8 and TRBJ2-6; 7 bases map to TRBD1. The ends lost 4 bases at V and 0 bases at J; junction bases unmatched: 12. The CDR3 runs 19 residues. Germline loops: CDR1 SGHVS, CDR2 FQNEAQ. CDR3 region: CASSSTPGQRDSGANVLTF. CDR3 coding DNA: TGTGCCAGCAGCTCAACACCGGGACAGAGAGACTCTGGGGCCAACGTCCTGACTTTC.

The chain employs TRBV15 and TRBJ2-6; the D is unclear. Germline values: CDR1 LNHNV, CDR2 YYDKDF (reference sequence). V lost 1 base and J 0 bases, leaving 10 bases between the germline ends. The CDR3 sequence is 17 residues long. As DNA, the CDR3 is TGTGCCACCAGCAGAGGTCTCGGAGTCTCTGGGGCCAACGTCCTGACTTTC. This sequence encodes CATSRGLGVSGANVLTF.

The CDR3: CSAGLAGGLSDEQFF. DNA for the CDR3: TGCAGTGCTGGACTAGCGGGGGGGCTATCGGATGAGCAGTTCTTC. The V call is TRBV20-1, the J call TRBJ2-1; TRBD2 matches 15 bases. The junction had 7 bases not matched to a gene; V was cut back by 5 bases and J by 8 bases. Germline V gene data show CDR1 as DFQATT and CDR2 as SNEGSKA (reference sequence). The CDR3 has 15 amino acids.

There are a few counts of this clonotype. The V gene is TRBV6-2 or TRBV6-3, the J gene TRBJ1-1; tentatively, D is TRBD1 (5 bases). The CDR3 loop spans 14 amino acids. The germline V and J ends were trimmed by 6 bases and 4 bases, with 15 bases remaining between them. In germline, CDR1 is MNHEY, CDR2 SVGEGT. For the CDR3, the DNA is TGTGCCAGCAGACTAAGGGCAGGGCTCACTGAAGCTTTCTTT. It encodes CASRLRAGLTEAFF.

The chain links TRBV20-1 to TRBJ2-3, with D perhaps TRBD1 or TRBD2 (6 bases each). The germline V gene has CDR1 DFQATT and CDR2 SNEGSKA (reference sequence). The CDR3 covers 16 residues. The CDR3 region has the DNA TGCAGCGCGAGGGGGGTTGTGGCTAGCGGCACAGATACGCAGTATTTT. This translates into CSARGVVASGTDTQYF.

The chain combines TRBV12-3 or TRBV12-4 with TRBJ2-1, with 8 nucleotides matching TRBD2. This CDR3 has 16 residues. After removal of 6 bases from V and 0 bases from J, the junction contained 7 bases not matched to a gene. CDR3: CASRNSGGSSYNEQFF. In nucleotides, the CDR3 is TGTGCCAGCAGGAACAGCGGGGGTAGCTCCTACAATGAGCAGTTCTTC.

In this sample, this clonotype turned up a few times. The chain is built from TRBV3-1 and TRBJ1-1, with a possible D match to TRBD1 (6 bases). Germline V gives CDR1 LGHDT, CDR2 YNNKEL (reference sequence). The ends were cut back, 7 bases at V and 0 bases at J, with 15 bases in the middle. The CDR3 extends over 15 amino acids. The CDR3 loop reads CASTKGGVMNTEAFF. CDR3 sequence (DNA): TGTGCCAGCACAAAGGGGGGGGTAATGAACACTGAAGCTTTCTTT. Using reference TRBV3-1 and TRBJ1-1 for the parts outside the CDR3, the full variable domain is DTAVSQTPKYLVTQMGNDKSIKCEQNLGHDTMYWYKQDSKKFLKIMFSYNNKELIINETVPNRFSPKSPDKAHLNLHINSLELGDSAVYFCASTKGGVMNTEAFFGQGTRLTVV.

This clonotype has only one observation. One junction end does not reproduce the germline sequence, and a read error may be involved. The chain carries TRBV29-1 and TRBJ2-1; D not certain. Germline values: CDR1 SQVTM, CDR2 ANQGSEA. This CDR3 has 12 residues. The CDR3 region has the DNA TGCAGCGTTGAATGGGCGGCCAATGAGCAGTGCTTC. It codes for CSVEWAANEQCF.

This clonotype has a handful of counts. V is TRBV7-9 and J is TRBJ2-2; no reliable D call. The CDR3 sequence is 15 residues long. CDR1 SEHNR and CDR2 FQNEAQ come from the germline V gene (reference sequence). Between the trimmed V and J ends, which lost 2 bases and 2 bases, there was a span of 9 bases. The CDR3: CASSLRRQNTGELFF. The CDR3 nucleotides are TGTGCCAGCAGCTTAAGACGGCAAAACACCGGGGAGCTGTTTTTT. Filled out from reference TRBV7-9 and TRBJ2-2, the complete variable domain reads DTGVSQNPRHKITKRGQNVTFRCDPISEHNRLYWYRQTLGQGPEFLTYFQNEAQLEKSRLLSDRFSAERPKGSFSTLEIQRTEQGDSAMYLCASSLRRQNTGELFFGEGSRLTVL.

This clonotype appeared many times. The V call is TRBV6-2 or TRBV6-3, the J call TRBJ1-5; D is ambiguous. Trimming left V 2 bases short and J 7 bases short, with 12 bases between. This CDR3 region has 14 residues. Germline V gives CDR1 MNHEY, CDR2 SVGEGT. CDR3 in amino acids: CASSYPPGSQPQHF. The CDR3 bases are TGTGCCAGCAGTTACCCCCCGGGCTCACAGCCCCAGCATTTT.

The chain uses TRBV6-2 or TRBV6-3 and TRBJ2-7, with TRBD2 identical over 7 bases. The CDR3 is 13 amino acids. V gave up 6 bases and J gave up 4 bases; unmatched junction bases: 6. Germline lookup yields CDR1 MNHEY and CDR2 SVGEGT. In DNA form, the CDR3 reads TGTGCCAGCAGCCGGCGGGAGATGTACGAGCAGTACTTC. Its translation is CASSRREMYEQYF.